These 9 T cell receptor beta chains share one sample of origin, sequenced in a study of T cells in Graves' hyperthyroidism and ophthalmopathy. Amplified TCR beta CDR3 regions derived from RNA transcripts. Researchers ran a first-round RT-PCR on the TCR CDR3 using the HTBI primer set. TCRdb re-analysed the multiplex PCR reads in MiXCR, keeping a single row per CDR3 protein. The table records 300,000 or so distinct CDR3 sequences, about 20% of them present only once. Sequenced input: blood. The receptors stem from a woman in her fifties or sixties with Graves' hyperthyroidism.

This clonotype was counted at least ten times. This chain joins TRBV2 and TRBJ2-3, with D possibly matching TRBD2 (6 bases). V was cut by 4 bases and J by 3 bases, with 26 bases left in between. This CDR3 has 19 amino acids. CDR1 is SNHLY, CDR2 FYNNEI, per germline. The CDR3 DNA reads TGTGCCAGCAGTGCCGTCCGACTAGATTCGGCACTGAGTACAGATACGCAGTATTTT. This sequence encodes CASSAVRLDSALSTDTQYF.

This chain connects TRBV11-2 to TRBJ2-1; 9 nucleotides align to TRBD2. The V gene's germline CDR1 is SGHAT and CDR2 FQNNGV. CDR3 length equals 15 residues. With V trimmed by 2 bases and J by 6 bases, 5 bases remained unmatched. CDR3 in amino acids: CASSLSSGNSNEQFF. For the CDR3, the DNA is TGTGCCAGCAGCTTATCTAGCGGGAATAGCAATGAGCAGTTCTTC.

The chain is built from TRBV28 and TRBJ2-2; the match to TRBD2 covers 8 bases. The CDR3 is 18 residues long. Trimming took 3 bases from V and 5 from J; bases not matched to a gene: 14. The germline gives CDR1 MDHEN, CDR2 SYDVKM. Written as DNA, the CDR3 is TGTGCCAGCAGTTTCAGCGCTAGCGGAGAGCGGGGGACCGGGGAGCTGTTTTTT. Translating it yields CASSFSASGERGTGELFF.

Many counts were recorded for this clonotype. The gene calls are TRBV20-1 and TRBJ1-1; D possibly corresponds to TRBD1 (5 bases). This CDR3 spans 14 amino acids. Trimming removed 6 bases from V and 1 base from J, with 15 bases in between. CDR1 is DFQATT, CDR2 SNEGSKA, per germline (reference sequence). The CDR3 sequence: CSANPTGGNTEAFF. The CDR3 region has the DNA TGCAGTGCAAATCCCACGGGGGGGAACACTGAAGCTTTCTTT.

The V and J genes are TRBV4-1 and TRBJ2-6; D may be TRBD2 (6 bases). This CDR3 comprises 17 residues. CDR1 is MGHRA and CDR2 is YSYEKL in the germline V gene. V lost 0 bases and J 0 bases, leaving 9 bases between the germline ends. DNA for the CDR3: TGCGCCAGCAGCCAAGAACGCGGGATCTCTGGGGCCAACGTCCTGACTTTC. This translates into CASSQERGISGANVLTF.

The CDR3 sequence: CASSRDSPSNEQFF. CDR3 nucleotide sequence: TGTGCCAGCAGCCGGGACAGCCCATCGAATGAGCAGTTCTTC. The J gene is TRBJ2-1, the V gene TRBV6-1; 7 positions match TRBD1. After removal of 6 bases from V and 7 bases from J, the junction contained 9 bases not matched to a gene. The CDR3 consists of 14 residues. Germline V gene data show CDR1 as MNHNS and CDR2 as SASEGT.

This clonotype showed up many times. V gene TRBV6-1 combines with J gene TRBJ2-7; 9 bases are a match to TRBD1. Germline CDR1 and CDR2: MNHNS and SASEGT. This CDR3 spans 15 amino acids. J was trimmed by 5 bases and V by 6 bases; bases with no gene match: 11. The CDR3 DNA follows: TGTGCCAGCAGCTACATCCGGGACAGGGTTCACGAGCAGTACTTC. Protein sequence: CASSYIRDRVHEQYF.

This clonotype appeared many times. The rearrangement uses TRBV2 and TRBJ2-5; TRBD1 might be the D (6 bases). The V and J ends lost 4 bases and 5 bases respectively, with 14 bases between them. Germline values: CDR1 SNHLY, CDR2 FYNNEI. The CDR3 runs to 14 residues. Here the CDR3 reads CASSVVGAGETQYF. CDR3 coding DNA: TGTGCCAGCAGTGTTGTGGGGGCGGGTGAGACCCAGTACTTC.

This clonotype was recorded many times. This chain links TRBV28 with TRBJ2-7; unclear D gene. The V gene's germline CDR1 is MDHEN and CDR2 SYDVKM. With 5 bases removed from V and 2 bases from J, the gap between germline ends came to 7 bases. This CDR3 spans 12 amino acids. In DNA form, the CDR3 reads TGTGCCAGCAGTCCTTCCACCTACGAGCAGTACTTC. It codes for CASSPSTYEQYF.